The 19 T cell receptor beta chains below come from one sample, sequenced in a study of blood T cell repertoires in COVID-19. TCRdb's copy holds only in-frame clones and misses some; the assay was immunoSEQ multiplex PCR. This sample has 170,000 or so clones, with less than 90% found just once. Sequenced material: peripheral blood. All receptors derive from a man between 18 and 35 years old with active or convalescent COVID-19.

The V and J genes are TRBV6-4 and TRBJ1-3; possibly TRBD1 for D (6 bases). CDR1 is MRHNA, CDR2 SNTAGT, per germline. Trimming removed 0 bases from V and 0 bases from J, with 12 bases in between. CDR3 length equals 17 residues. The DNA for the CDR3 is TGTGCCAGCAGTGACTCGGACAGAGCTTTCTCTGGAAACACCATATATTTT. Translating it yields CASSDSDRAFSGNTIYF.

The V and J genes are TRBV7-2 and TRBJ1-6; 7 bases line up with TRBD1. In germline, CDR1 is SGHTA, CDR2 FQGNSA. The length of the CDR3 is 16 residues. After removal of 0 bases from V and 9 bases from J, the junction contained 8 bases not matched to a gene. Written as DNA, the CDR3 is TGTGCCAGCAGCTTAGCACCAGGGGGGTCTCCTTCACCCCTCCACTTT. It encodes CASSLAPGGSPSPLHF.

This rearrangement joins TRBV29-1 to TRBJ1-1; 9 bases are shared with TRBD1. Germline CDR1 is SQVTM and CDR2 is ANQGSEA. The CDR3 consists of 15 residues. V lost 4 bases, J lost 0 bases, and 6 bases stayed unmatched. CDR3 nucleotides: TGCAGCGTTGGGGTACAGGGGGCGTTGAACACTGAAGCTTTCTTT. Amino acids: CSVGVQGALNTEAFF.

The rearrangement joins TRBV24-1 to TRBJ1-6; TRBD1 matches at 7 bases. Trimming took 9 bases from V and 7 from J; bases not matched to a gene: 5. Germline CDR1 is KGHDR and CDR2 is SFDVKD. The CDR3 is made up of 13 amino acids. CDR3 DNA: TGTGCCACCCGGGACAGAGAAAATTCACCCCTCCACTTT. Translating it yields CATRDRENSPLHF.

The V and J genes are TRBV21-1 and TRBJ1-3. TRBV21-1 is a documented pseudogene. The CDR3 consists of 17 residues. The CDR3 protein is CATERGRDFPSGNTIYF. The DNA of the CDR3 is TGTGCCACCGAGCGGGGCAGGGACTTCCCCTCTGGAAACACCATATATTTT.

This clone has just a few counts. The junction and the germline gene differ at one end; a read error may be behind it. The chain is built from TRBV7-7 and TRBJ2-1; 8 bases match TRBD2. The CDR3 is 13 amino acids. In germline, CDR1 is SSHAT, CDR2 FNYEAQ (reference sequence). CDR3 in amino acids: CASSLSGSNEQFF. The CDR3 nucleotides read TGTGCTAGCAGCTTAAGCGGGAGCAATGAGCAGTTCTTC.

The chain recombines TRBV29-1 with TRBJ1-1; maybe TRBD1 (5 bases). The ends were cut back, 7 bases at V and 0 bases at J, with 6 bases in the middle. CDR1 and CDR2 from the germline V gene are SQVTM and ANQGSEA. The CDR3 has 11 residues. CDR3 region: CSATVNTEAFF. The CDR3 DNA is TGCAGCGCGACAGTGAACACTGAAGCTTTCTTT. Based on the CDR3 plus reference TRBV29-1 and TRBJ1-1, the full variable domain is SAVISQKPSRDICQRGTSLTIQCQVDSQVTMMFWYRQQPGQSLTLIATANQGSEATYESGFVIDKFPISRPNLTFSTLTVSNMSPEDSSIYLCSATVNTEAFFGQGTRLTVV.

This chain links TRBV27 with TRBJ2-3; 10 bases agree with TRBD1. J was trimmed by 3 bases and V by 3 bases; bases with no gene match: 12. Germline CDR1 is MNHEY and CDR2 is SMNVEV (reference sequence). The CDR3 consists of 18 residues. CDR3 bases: TGTGCCAGCAGTTTTTATATGCCCGGACAGGGGGGGACAGATACGCAGTATTTT. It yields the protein CASSFYMPGQGGTDTQYF.

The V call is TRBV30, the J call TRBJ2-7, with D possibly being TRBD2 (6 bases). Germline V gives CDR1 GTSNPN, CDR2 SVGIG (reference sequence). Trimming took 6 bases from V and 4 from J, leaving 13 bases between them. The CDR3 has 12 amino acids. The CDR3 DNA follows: TGTGCCTGCACCCGCGCGGGGTACGAGCAGTACTTC. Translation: CACTRAGYEQYF.

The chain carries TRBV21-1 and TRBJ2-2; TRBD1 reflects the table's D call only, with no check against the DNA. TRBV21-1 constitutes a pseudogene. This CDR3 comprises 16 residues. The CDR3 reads CASSKTGQENTGELFF. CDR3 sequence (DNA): TGTGCCAGCAGCAAGACAGGACAGGAGAACACCGGGGAGCTGTTTTTT.

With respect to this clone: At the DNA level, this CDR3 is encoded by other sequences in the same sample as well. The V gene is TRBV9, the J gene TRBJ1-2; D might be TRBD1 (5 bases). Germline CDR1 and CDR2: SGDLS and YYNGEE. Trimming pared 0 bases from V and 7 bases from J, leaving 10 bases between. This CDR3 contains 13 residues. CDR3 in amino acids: CASSVGQGPGYTF. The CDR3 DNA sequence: TGTGCCAGCAGCGTAGGGCAGGGCCCTGGCTACACCTTC.

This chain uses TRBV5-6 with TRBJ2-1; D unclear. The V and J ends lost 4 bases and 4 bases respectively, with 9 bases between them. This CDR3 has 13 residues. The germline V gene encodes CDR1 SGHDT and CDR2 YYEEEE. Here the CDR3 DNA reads TGTGCCAGCAGCGAGGCAATATACAATGAGCAGTTCTTC. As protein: CASSEAIYNEQFF.

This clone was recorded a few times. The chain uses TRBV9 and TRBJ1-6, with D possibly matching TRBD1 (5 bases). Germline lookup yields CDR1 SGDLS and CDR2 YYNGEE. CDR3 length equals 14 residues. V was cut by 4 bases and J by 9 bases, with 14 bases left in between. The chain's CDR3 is CASSPRLGGSPLHF. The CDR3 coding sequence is TGTGCCAGCAGCCCTCGCTTGGGGGGTTCACCCCTCCACTTT.

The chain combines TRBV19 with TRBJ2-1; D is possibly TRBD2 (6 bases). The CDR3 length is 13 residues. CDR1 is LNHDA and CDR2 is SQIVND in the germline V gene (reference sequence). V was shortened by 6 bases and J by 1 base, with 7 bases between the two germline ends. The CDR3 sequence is CASSGRSYNEQFF. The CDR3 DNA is TGTGCCAGTAGCGGGAGATCCTACAATGAGCAGTTCTTC.

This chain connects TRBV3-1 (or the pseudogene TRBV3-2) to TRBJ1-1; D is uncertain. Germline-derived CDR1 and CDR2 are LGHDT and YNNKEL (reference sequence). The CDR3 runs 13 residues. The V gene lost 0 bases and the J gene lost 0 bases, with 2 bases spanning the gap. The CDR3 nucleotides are TGTGCCAGCAGCCAAGACGTGAACACTGAAGCTTTCTTT. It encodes CASSQDVNTEAFF.

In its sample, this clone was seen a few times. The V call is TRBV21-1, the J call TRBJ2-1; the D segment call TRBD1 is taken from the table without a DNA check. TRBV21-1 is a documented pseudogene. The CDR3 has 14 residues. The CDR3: CASSPGTVYNEQFF. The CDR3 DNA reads TGTGCCAGCAGCCCCGGGACAGTCTACAATGAGCAGTTCTTC.

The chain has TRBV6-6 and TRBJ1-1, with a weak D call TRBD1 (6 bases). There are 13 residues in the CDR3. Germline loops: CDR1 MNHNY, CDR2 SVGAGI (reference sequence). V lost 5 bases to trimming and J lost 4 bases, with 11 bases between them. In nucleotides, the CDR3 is TGTGCCAGCAGTCTGGGGGCCTCCACTGAAGCTTTCTTT. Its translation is CASSLGASTEAFF.

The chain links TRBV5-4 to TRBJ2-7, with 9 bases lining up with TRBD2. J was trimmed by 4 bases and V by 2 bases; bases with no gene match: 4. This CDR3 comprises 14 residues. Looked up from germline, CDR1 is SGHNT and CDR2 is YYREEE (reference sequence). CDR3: CASSLGGRAYEQYF. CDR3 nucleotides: TGTGCCAGCAGCTTAGGCGGGAGGGCTTACGAGCAGTACTTC.

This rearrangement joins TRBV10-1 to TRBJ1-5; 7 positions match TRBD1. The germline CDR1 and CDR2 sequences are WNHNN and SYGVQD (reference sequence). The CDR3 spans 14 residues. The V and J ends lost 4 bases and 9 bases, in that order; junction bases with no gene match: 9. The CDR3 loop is CASSGDSLGRPQHF. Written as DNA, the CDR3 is TGCGCCAGCAGTGGGGACAGCCTGGGTAGGCCCCAGCATTTT.